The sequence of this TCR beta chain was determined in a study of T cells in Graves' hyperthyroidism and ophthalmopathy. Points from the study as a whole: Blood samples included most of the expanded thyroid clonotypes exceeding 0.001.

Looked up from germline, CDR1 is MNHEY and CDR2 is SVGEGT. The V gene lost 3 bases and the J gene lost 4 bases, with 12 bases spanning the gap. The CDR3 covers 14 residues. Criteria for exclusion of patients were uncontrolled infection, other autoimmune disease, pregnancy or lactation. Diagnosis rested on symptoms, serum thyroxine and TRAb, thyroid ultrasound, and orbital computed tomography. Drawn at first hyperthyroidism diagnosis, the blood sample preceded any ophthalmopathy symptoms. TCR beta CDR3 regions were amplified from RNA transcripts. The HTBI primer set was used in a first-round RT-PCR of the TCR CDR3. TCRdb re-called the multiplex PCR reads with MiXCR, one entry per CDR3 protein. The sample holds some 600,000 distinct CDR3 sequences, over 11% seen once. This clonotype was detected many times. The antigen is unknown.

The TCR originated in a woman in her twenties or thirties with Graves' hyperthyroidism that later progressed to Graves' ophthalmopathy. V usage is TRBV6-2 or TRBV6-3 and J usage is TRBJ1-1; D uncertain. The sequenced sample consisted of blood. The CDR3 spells CASSYSTFTTEAFF. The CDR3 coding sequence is TGTGCCAGCAGTTATTCGACCTTCACCACTGAAGCTTTCTTT.